The clone carrying this T cell receptor (beta chain) has a handful of counts. A single record per CDR3 protein comes from TCRdb applying MiXCR to the 5' RACE reads. The sample records 25,000 to 35,000 distinct CDR3 sequences, 14% being singletons. This CDR3 spans 14 amino acids. CDR1 and CDR2 from the germline V gene are KGHDR and SFDVKD. The V end lost 3 bases, the J end lost 6 bases, and 12 bases lay between the germline ends. The source of the sample is a study of CD8 T cells in ankylosing spondylitis. The chain employs TRBV24-1 and TRBJ2-3, with a possible D match to TRBD1 (5 bases). The TCR was taken from a male donor with ankylosing spondylitis or in good health (not recorded which). The sequenced sample was blood. Here the CDR3 reads CATSDVQGGDTQYF. For the CDR3, the DNA is TGTGCCACCAGTGATGTCCAGGGTGGGGATACGCAGTATTTT.